This T cell receptor (beta chain) was obtained from a study of blood T cell repertoires in COVID-19. Study at large: COVID-19 samples, acute and convalescent, were from the United States, Italy and Spain.

This clone was picked up a small number of times. The authors' processing: Amplified reference gene primers provided the basis for estimating nucleated cell counts. Measured with immunoSEQ multiplex PCR; TCRdb has only the in-frame clones, and not every one. The V and J calls and clone size are taken from that table; D and trimming were inferred from the DNA. This sample has some 90,000 clones, with 81% found just once. The germline gives CDR1 KGHSH, CDR2 LQKENI. This CDR3 spans 15 amino acids. The V gene end was trimmed by 5 bases and the J gene end by 7 bases; junction bases not matched to a gene: 13.

The chain combines TRBV18 with TRBJ1-2; 7 bases align to TRBD1. The TCR sequence derives from a man aged 55-75 years with acute or convalescent COVID-19. What was sequenced was peripheral blood. The CDR3 bases are TGTGCCAGCTCAACGGTGACAGGGTTCTTTGGTGGCTACACCTTC. Protein product: CASSTVTGFFGGYTF.